The 12 T cell receptor beta chains in this list originate from one sample, sequenced in a study of T cell responses to AZD1222 COVID-19 vaccine. Method: immunoSEQ multiplex PCR; TCRdb's copy keeps in-frame clones and lacks some. The sample holds over 100,000 clones, more than 65% seen once. The starting material was peripheral blood, obtained on day 0 of AZD1222 vaccination. These receptors all stem from an adult in good health.

The chain joins TRBV4-3 to TRBJ1-4, with a weak D call TRBD1 (6 bases). This CDR3 contains 15 residues. CDR1 and CDR2 (germline): LGHNA, YSLEER. Trimming removed 4 bases at V and 2 bases at J, with 11 bases between. The CDR3 loop reads CASSPGQRTNEKLFF. The CDR3 coding sequence is TGCGCCAGCAGCCCCGGACAGCGGACTAATGAAAAACTGTTTTTT.

The chain is built from TRBV19 and TRBJ1-6; 8 bases line up with TRBD1. The CDR3 contains 17 residues. Germline V gene sequence: CDR1 LNHDA, CDR2 SQIVND (reference sequence). With V trimmed by 4 bases and J by 5 bases, 10 bases remained unmatched. CDR3 protein: CASSKRTGIGNNSPLHF. The CDR3 bases are TGTGCCAGTAGTAAGCGGACAGGGATAGGGAATAATTCACCCCTCCACTTT.

This clone appeared once. The chain joins TRBV24-1 to TRBJ2-5; D may correspond to TRBD1 or TRBD2 (5 bases each). The CDR3 runs to 16 residues. Between the trimmed V and J ends, which lost 0 bases and 3 bases, there was a span of 13 bases. Germline values: CDR1 KGHDR, CDR2 SFDVKD. This CDR3 is CATSDLGNGGKETQYF. The CDR3 coding sequence is TGTGCCACCAGTGATTTGGGGAATGGGGGTAAAGAGACCCAGTACTTC.

The chain recombines TRBV28 with TRBJ1-1; D gene ambiguous. Trimming took 1 base from V and 4 from J, leaving 16 bases between them. The CDR3 is 16 residues long. Germline CDR1 is MDHEN and CDR2 is SYDVKM. The CDR3 sequence: CASSLSQTSVPTEAFF. CDR3 nucleotide sequence: TGTGCCAGCAGTTTATCCCAAACTTCAGTACCCACTGAAGCTTTCTTT. Looking up the rest from reference TRBV28 and TRBJ1-1 gives the full variable domain: DVKVTQSSRYLVKRTGEKVFLECVQDMDHENMFWYRQDPGLGLRLIYFSYDVKMKEKGDIPEGYSVSREKKERFSLILESASTNQTSMYLCASSLSQTSVPTEAFFGQGTRLTVV.

This chain links TRBV7-2 with TRBJ2-3; tentative D call: TRBD1 (6 bases). The CDR3 spans 13 residues. Germline-derived CDR1 and CDR2 are SGHTA and FQGNSA. Trimming cost V 2 bases and J 6 bases, with 9 bases left between them. CDR3 region: CASSLHQGDTQYF. The CDR3 nucleotides are TGTGCCAGCAGCTTACACCAGGGGGATACGCAGTATTTT.

The chain is built from TRBV19 and TRBJ1-4; 7 bases fit TRBD1. Germline loops: CDR1 LNHDA, CDR2 SQIVND (reference sequence). The CDR3 is 15 residues long. The ends lost 8 bases at V and 4 bases at J; junction bases unmatched: 10. Here the CDR3 DNA reads TGTGCCAGTGGAGGGACAGACTCGGGTAATGAAAAACTGTTTTTT. Translating gives CASGGTDSGNEKLFF. Using reference TRBV19 and TRBJ1-4 for the parts outside the CDR3, the full variable domain is DGGITQSPKYLFRKEGQNVTLSCEQNLNHDAMYWYRQDPGQGLRLIYYSQIVNDFQKGDIAEGYSVSREKKESFPLTVTSAQKNPTAFYLCASGGTDSGNEKLFFGSGTQLSVL.

This chain joins TRBV5-1 and TRBJ1-3; possibly TRBD1 for D (6 bases). V lost 1 base, J lost 4 bases, and 15 bases lay in between. Looked up from germline, CDR1 is SGHRS and CDR2 is YFSETQ. The CDR3 loop spans 16 amino acids. CDR3 sequence: CASSLSRGANGNTIYF. The DNA of the CDR3 is TGCGCCAGCAGCTTGAGTCGGGGGGCGAACGGAAACACCATATATTTT.

The chain uses TRBV14 and TRBJ1-1; 11 nucleotides line up with TRBD1. This CDR3 is 16 amino acids long. Unmatched junction bases numbered 4, after V lost 2 bases and J lost 2 bases. Germline V gene lookup returns CDR1 SGHDN and CDR2 FVKESK. CDR3 protein: CASSQRTGGSNTEAFF. CDR3 in DNA: TGTGCCAGCAGCCAACGGACAGGGGGCTCTAACACTGAAGCTTTCTTT.

The chain has TRBV7-2 and TRBJ2-7, with a tentative D call TRBD2 (5 bases). Germline V gives CDR1 SGHTA, CDR2 FQGNSA. The V end lost 4 bases, the J end lost 5 bases, and 18 bases lay between the germline ends. CDR3 size: 15 residues. CDR3 protein: CASSSELVAGDEQYF. CDR3 DNA: TGTGCCAGCAGCTCGGAATTAGTAGCCGGGGACGAGCAGTACTTC.

V and J are TRBV18 and TRBJ2-7; D is possibly TRBD2 (6 bases). CDR1 is KGHSH and CDR2 is LQKENI in the germline V gene. The length of the CDR3 is 13 residues. Trimming stripped 6 bases from V and 2 bases from J, with 11 bases between. In nucleotides, the CDR3 is TGTGCCAGCTCGCGGGACGCTGCCTACGAGCAGTACTTC. Protein product: CASSRDAAYEQYF.

This rearrangement joins TRBV28 to TRBJ1-5, with D maybe TRBD1 (6 bases). The V and J ends lost 4 bases and 7 bases respectively, with 17 bases between them. Germline CDR1 MDHEN, CDR2 SYDVKM. CDR3 length: 15 residues. The CDR3 DNA reads as TGTGCCAGCAGTTCCCCCTCCGGGGGGCGGCAGCCCCAGCATTTT. Encoded protein: CASSSPSGGRQPQHF.

The chain links TRBV28 to TRBJ2-5; a possible D gene is TRBD1 (6 bases). The CDR3 contains 12 residues. Trimming took 5 bases from V and 9 from J, leaving 13 bases between them. Germline V CDR1 and CDR2: MDHEN, SYDVKM. The CDR3 here is CASSNRQEAQYF. CDR3 DNA: TGTGCCAGCAGTAACCGACAGGAGGCCCAGTACTTC.